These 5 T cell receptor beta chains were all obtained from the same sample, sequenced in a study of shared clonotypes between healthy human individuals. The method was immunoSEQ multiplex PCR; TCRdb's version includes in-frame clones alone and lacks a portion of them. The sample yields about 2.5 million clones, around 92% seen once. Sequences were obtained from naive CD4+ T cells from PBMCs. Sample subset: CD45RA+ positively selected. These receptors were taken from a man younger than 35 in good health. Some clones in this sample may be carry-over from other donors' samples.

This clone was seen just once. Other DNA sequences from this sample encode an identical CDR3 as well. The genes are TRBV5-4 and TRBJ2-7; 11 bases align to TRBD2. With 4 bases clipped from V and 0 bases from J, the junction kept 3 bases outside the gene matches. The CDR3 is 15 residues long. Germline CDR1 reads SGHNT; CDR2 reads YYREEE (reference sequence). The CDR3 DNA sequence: TGTGCCAGCAGCCCAGGACTAGCGGGCTCCTACGAGCAGTACTTC. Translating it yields CASSPGLAGSYEQYF.

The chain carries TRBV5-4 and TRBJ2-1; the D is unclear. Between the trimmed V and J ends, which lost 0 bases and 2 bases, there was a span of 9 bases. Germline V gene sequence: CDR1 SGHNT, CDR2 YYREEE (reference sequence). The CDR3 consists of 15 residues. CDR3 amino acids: CASSLGLGAYNEQFF. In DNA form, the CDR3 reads TGTGCCAGCAGCTTGGGACTGGGTGCCTACAATGAGCAGTTCTTC. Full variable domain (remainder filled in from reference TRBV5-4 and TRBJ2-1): ETGVTQSPTHLIKTRGQQVTLRCSSQSGHNTVSWYQQALGQGPQFIFQYYREEENGRGNFPPRFSGLQFPNYSSELNVNALELDDSALYLCASSLGLGAYNEQFFGPGTRLTVL.

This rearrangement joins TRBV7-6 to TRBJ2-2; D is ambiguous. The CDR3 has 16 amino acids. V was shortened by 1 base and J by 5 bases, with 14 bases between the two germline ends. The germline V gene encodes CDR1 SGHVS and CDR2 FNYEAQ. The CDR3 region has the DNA TGTGCCAGCAGCTTAGTTTTGGCTAGAGCAACCGGGGAGCTGTTTTTT. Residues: CASSLVLARATGELFF.

Here the CDR3 reads CASSPERARGNQPQHF. CDR3 coding DNA: TGCGCCAGCAGCCCCGAAAGGGCGCGGGGCAATCAGCCCCAGCATTTT. V is TRBV4-1 and J is TRBJ1-5; D gene uncertain. The germline V and J ends were trimmed by 4 bases and 2 bases, with 15 bases remaining between them. CDR1 MGHRA and CDR2 YSYEKL come from the germline V gene. The CDR3 has 16 residues.

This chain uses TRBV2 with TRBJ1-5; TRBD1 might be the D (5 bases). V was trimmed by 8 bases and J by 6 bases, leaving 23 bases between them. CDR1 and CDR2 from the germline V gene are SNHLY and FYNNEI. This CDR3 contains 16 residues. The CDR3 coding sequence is TGTGCCAGCGGGACGGGAAGGGTCGCCACTACTCAGCCCCAGCATTTT. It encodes CASGTGRVATTQPQHF.